Following are 10 T cell receptor beta chains from one sample sequenced in a study of blood T cell repertoires in COVID-19. Clones were sequenced by immunoSEQ multiplex PCR, and TCRdb holds only the in-frame ones, with some missing. The sample lists 300,000 or so clones; about nine tenths were seen once. The specimen sequenced was PBMCs or T cells enriched from blood (not recorded which). These receptors all stem from a man in his sixties who had recovered from COVID-19.

This clone was picked up one time. The rearrangement links TRBV30 to TRBJ2-3; no definite D call. The V and J ends lost 0 bases and 2 bases respectively, with 6 bases between them. The CDR3 runs to 13 residues. Germline CDR1 and CDR2: GTSNPN and SVGIG (reference sequence). The CDR3 loop is CAWSVQSTDTQYF. The CDR3, as DNA: TGTGCCTGGAGTGTCCAATCCACAGATACGCAGTATTTT.

The V call is TRBV19, the J call TRBJ1-5; possibly TRBD1 for D (5 bases). The germline V and J ends were trimmed by 2 bases and 5 bases, with 22 bases remaining between them. Germline V gives CDR1 LNHDA, CDR2 SQIVND (reference sequence). The CDR3 length is 18 residues. The CDR3 DNA sequence: TGTGCCAGTAGTATAACCAGGGTAGCACTCCTTAGGGATCAGCCCCAGCATTTT. Protein: CASSITRVALLRDQPQHF.

This clone was detected a few times. This chain connects TRBV5-1 to TRBJ1-1; 7 bases are shared with TRBD1. The trim removed 4 bases at V and 1 base at J, leaving 10 bases unmatched. The germline V gene encodes CDR1 SGHRS and CDR2 YFSETQ. The CDR3 sequence is 16 residues long. The CDR3 protein is CASSIRQGSPNTEAFF. The DNA for the CDR3 is TGCGCCAGCAGCATTCGACAGGGATCGCCGAACACTGAAGCTTTCTTT.

The CDR3 loop reads CASSEGRAYGYTF. The DNA of the CDR3 is TGTGCCAGCAGTGAGGGCAGGGCCTATGGCTACACCTTC. The chain has TRBV2 and TRBJ1-2; D might be TRBD1 (5 bases). Between the trimmed V and J ends, which lost 3 bases and 4 bases, there was a span of 9 bases. CDR3 length equals 13 residues. Germline CDR1 is SNHLY and CDR2 is FYNNEI. The whole variable domain, filled in from reference TRBV2 and TRBJ1-2, reads EPEVTQTPSHQVTQMGQEVILRCVPISNHLYFYWYRQILGQKVEFLVSFYNNEISEKSEIFDDQFSVERPDGSNFTLKIRSTKLEDSAMYFCASSEGRAYGYTFGSGTRLTVV.

V is TRBV7-8 and J is TRBJ1-6; TRBD1 aligns across 7 bases. The V gene's germline CDR1 is SGHVS and CDR2 FQNEAQ. The CDR3 sequence is 15 residues long. V was pared by 1 base and J by 10 bases, with 7 bases of the junction left unmatched. The DNA of the CDR3 is TGTGCCAGCAGCTTAGGTCGGACAGGAGACTCACCCCTCCACTTT. Its protein is CASSLGRTGDSPLHF.

The chain uses TRBV19 and TRBJ1-2, with unresolved D. CDR3 length: 15 amino acids. Between the trimmed V and J ends, which lost 3 bases and 7 bases, there was a span of 18 bases. The germline gives CDR1 LNHDA, CDR2 SQIVND (reference sequence). The CDR3, as DNA: TGTGCCAGTAGTATGAAATCGCCTTCGCTGCGTGGCTACACCTTC. Translating gives CASSMKSPSLRGYTF.

This chain links TRBV5-1 with TRBJ1-3; 9 bases align to TRBD1. This CDR3 spans 14 amino acids. The V gene end was trimmed by 4 bases and the J gene end by 7 bases; junction bases not matched to a gene: 6. Germline loops: CDR1 SGHRS, CDR2 YFSETQ. The CDR3 loop is CASSPGTGFNTIYF. The CDR3 region has the DNA TGCGCCAGCAGCCCCGGGACAGGGTTTAACACCATATATTTT.

The rearrangement links TRBV4-1 to TRBJ1-4; tentatively, D is TRBD1 (6 bases). The CDR3 contains 18 residues. Germline V gives CDR1 MGHRA, CDR2 YSYEKL. V lost 4 bases, J lost 1 base, and 19 bases lay in between. The chain's CDR3 is CASSRHPTDRLTNEKLFF. CDR3 sequence (DNA): TGCGCCAGCAGCCGACATCCAACCGACAGGTTAACTAATGAAAAACTGTTTTTT.

The chain combines TRBV6-5 with TRBJ2-7, with TRBD1 identical over 9 bases. The CDR3 extends over 16 amino acids. Germline values: CDR1 MNHEY, CDR2 SVGAGI. The ends lost 1 base at V and 1 base at J; junction bases unmatched: 5. The CDR3 nucleotides are TGTGCCAGCAGTTACTTCCGGGACAGGGTTTCCTACGAGCAGTACTTC. Residues: CASSYFRDRVSYEQYF.

The chain is built from TRBV18 and TRBJ2-1; the match to TRBD1 covers 7 bases. Germline assignment: CDR1 KGHSH and CDR2 LQKENI. The CDR3 runs 14 residues. J lost 7 bases, V lost 3 bases, and 6 bases had no gene match. CDR3 nucleotide sequence: TGTGCCAGCTCACCTTATACAGGGGCGAATGAGCAGTTCTTC. Protein: CASSPYTGANEQFF.